This T cell receptor (beta chain) derives from a study of CD8+ T cells in alopecia areata. The CDR3 has 13 residues. Germline values: CDR1 MNHEY, CDR2 SMNVEV (reference sequence). Between the trimmed V and J ends, which lost 5 bases and 1 base, there was a span of 8 bases. In each case, RNA was isolated and then reverse transcribed into cDNA as the sequencing template. Some clones are missing from TCRdb's copy, which holds only in-frame ones; the method was immunoSEQ multiplex PCR. Here the sample spans 95,000 to 110,000 clones, around 84% being singletons. Treatment reported: oral pan-JAK inhibitor, 5-10 mg twice daily.

This specimen consisted of CD8+ T cells sorted from blood, obtained around week 34, from a patient treated with tofacitinib. This clonotype was sampled from a human donor with alopecia areata. J is TRBJ1-1 and V is TRBV27; D uncertain. CDR3: CASSTPGNTEAFF. In DNA form, the CDR3 reads TGTGCCAGCAGTACCCCGGGGAACACTGAAGCTTTCTTT.